The T cell receptor (beta chain) under discussion was sequenced for a study of blood T cell repertoires in COVID-19. About the research overall: Acute and convalescent COVID-19 samples came from the United States, Italy and Spain.

This clone was seen only a few times. As processed by the authors: For nucleated cells, counts were estimated from reference gene primer amplification. Clones were read by immunoSEQ multiplex PCR, and TCRdb kept only the in-frame ones, dropping some. V and J calls plus clone size are reproduced from that table; the DNA served to infer D and trimming. The sample contains about 280,000 clones, 85% to 90% of which appear only once. Residents of about two dozen US areas, aged about 18 to 89 years, made up the participants. Clinical history reported by participants formed the basis on which cohorts were assigned. The CDR3 is 15 residues long. Trimming left V 6 bases short and J 5 bases short, with 17 bases between. The V gene's germline CDR1 is WSHSY and CDR2 SAAADI.

The specimen was PBMCs or T cells enriched from blood (not recorded which). This TCR was recovered from a young woman with acute COVID-19. This chain joins TRBV10-2 and TRBJ2-1; no clear D gene. The CDR3 reads CASSPKSGIHNEQFF. CDR3 sequence (DNA): TGCGCCAGCAGCCCAAAGAGTGGTATCCACAATGAGCAGTTCTTC.